The clone carrying this TCR beta chain was detected only once. The antigen is undetermined. The data were obtained in a study of OX40 agonist ivuxolimab in advanced cancers. Looking at the study overall: Dose-escalation subjects each had hepatocellular carcinoma, melanoma, renal cell or head and neck cancer. Broader study findings: Undetermined was the antigen specificity of the expanded peripheral T cells. Some of the nonresponding patients also showed low levels of normalized T-cell clonal expansion.

Repertoires were generated with immunoSEQ multiplex PCR, while TCRdb's copy carries only in-frame clones and drops some. The data contain under 20,000 clones, about 87% of them seen just once; the ten biggest clones take up 30% to 35%. Enrollment shut out patients with autoimmune disease history or systemic immunosuppression. The sequence came from an adult with an advanced solid tumor such as melanoma, head and neck, liver or kidney cancer. The sequencing used CD4+ or CD8+ T cells sorted from blood, collected in a trial of the OX40 agonist ivuxolimab.

DNA of the CDR3: TGCGCCAGCAGCCAGGGCACAGGGGGCGGGGATGGCTACACCTTC. Translating it yields CASSQGTGGGDGYTF. J is TRBJ1-2 and V is TRBV5-1; 9 bases are a match to TRBD1. After removal of 4 bases from V and 6 bases from J, the junction contained 10 bases not matched to a gene. Germline assignment: CDR1 SGHRS and CDR2 YFSETQ. The CDR3 sequence is 15 residues long.